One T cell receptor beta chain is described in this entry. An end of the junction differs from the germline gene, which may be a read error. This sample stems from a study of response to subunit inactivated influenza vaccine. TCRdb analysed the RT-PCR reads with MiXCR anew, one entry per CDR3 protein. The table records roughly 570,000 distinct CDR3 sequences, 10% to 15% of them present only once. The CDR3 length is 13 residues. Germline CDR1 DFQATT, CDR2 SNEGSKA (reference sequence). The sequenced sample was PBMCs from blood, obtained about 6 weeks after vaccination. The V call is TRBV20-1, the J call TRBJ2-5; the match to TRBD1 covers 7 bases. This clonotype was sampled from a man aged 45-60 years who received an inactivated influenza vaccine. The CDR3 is CSVITQGQGTQYF. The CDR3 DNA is TGCAGTGTTATAACACAGGGGCAAGGGACCCAGTACTTC.